This T cell receptor beta chain was retrieved from a study of T-cell memory formation after mild COVID-19. Each CDR3 protein gets one entry after TCRdb re-called the 5' RACE reads with MiXCR. The sample includes roughly 170,000 distinct CDR3 sequences, approximately 17% seen only once; the top ten take roughly 3.8%. The length of the CDR3 is 13 residues. Germline CDR1 SGHRS, CDR2 YFSETQ. Trimming left V 5 bases short and J 5 bases short, with 13 bases between. This clonotype was observed at least ten times. Its antigen is still unknown. General study findings and limits: The study detected some responding clones in pre-infection memory, suggesting cross-reactive memory joined. Day 15 to 85 contracting clones showed balanced CD4/CD8; day 15 to 37 expanders favored CD4+.

The clonotype originates from a young man who had mild COVID-19 (a few samples of this study predate the infection). Cell type and time point are not known. Material for sequencing was PBMCs or a T cell subset sorted from them (not recorded which). The rearrangement links TRBV5-1 to TRBJ2-5, with D uncertain. The CDR3 DNA sequence: TGCGCCAGCAGGCTTGGTTACCGGGAGACCCAGTACTTC. Its translation is CASRLGYRETQYF.